These 12 T cell receptor beta chains came from one sample sequenced in a study of pediatric ulcerative colitis (dated by TCRdb to 2018 to 2020). Libraries were built with the immunoSEQ multiplex PCR assay. Not all clones reach the TCRdb copy of this immuneACCESS table, which keeps in-frame sequences only. Checked studies attribute under half of the gap to unresolved V genes and leave the rest unexplained. The sample includes about 14,000 clones, with around 89% observed a single time. Roughly 0.9% of the sample comes from the top ten. Material for sequencing was blood. The source of these receptors is a boy aged 5-17 years with moderate ulcerative colitis.

This chain joins TRBV5-8 and TRBJ2-2; D uncertain. The V and J ends lost 0 bases and 7 bases respectively, with 19 bases between them. Germline V CDR1 and CDR2: SGHTS, YDEGEE. This CDR3 comprises 17 residues. The CDR3 sequence: CASSLATLSTIGGELFF. CDR3 nucleotide sequence: TGTGCCAGCAGCTTGGCCACTCTGTCAACGATAGGCGGGGAGCTGTTTTTT. The full variable domain, rest sourced from reference TRBV5-8 and TRBJ2-2, is EAGVTQSPTHLIKTRGQQATLRCSPISGHTSVYWYQQALGLGLQFLLWYDEGEERNRGNFPPRFSGRQFPNYSSELNVNALELEDSALYLCASSLATLSTIGGELFFGEGSRLTVL.

V and J are TRBV10-3 and TRBJ1-4; TRBD1 might be the D (6 bases). The CDR3 totals 13 residues. The V and J ends lost 0 bases and 8 bases respectively, with 7 bases between them. Per germline, CDR1 ENHRY and CDR2 SYGVKD. CDR3 sequence reads: CAISESQGEKLFF. CDR3 coding DNA: TGTGCCATCAGTGAGTCGCAGGGGGAAAAACTGTTTTTT.

This sequence joins TRBV7-2 and TRBJ2-3; TRBD2 agrees at 10 bases. The length of the CDR3 is 15 residues. Germline V CDR1 and CDR2: SGHTA, FQGNSA. Trimming took 4 bases from V and 2 from J; bases not matched to a gene: 3. As DNA, the CDR3 is TGTGCCAGCAGCTGGCTAGCGGGGGTCACAGATACGCAGTATTTT. This sequence encodes CASSWLAGVTDTQYF.

V usage is TRBV19 and J usage is TRBJ1-2; D is uncertain. Germline V gene data show CDR1 as LNHDA and CDR2 as SQIVND (reference sequence). The CDR3 is 14 amino acids. The germline V and J ends were trimmed by 3 bases and 3 bases, with 11 bases remaining between them. CDR3 in amino acids: CASSIAGLDYGYTF. The CDR3 DNA follows: TGTGCCAGTAGTATTGCAGGCCTCGACTATGGCTACACCTTC.

V gene TRBV11-2 combines with J gene TRBJ2-2, with 9 bases matching TRBD1. Germline loops: CDR1 SGHAT, CDR2 FQNNGV. CDR3 length equals 15 residues. The trim removed 5 bases at V and 6 bases at J, leaving 7 bases unmatched. For the CDR3, the DNA is TGTGCCAGCAGCCACTCCGGGACAGGGTCCGGGGAGCTGTTTTTT. It codes for CASSHSGTGSGELFF. The full variable domain, its missing parts supplied by reference TRBV11-2 and TRBJ2-2, is EAGVAQSPRYKIIEKRQSVAFWCNPISGHATLYWYQQILGQGPKLLIQFQNNGVVDDSQLPKDRFSAERLKGVDSTLKIQPAKLEDSAVYLCASSHSGTGSGELFFGEGSRLTVL.

The CDR3 DNA reads TGCAGCGTTGGTGCGGACGGGGACACTGAAGCTTTCTTT. Protein sequence: CSVGADGDTEAFF. The gene calls are TRBV29-1 and TRBJ1-1, with D unclear. Germline V gene lookup returns CDR1 SQVTM and CDR2 ANQGSEA. Trimming shortened V by 4 bases and J by 3 bases, and 12 bases separated the two germline ends. The CDR3 covers 13 residues.

The rearrangement uses TRBV30 and TRBJ2-2; 9 bases are shared with TRBD2. The CDR3 runs to 14 residues. CDR1 and CDR2 from the germline V gene are GTSNPN and SVGIG (reference sequence). Trimming removed 1 base from V and 8 bases from J; junction bases left unmatched: 5. CDR3 sequence reads: CAWSEAGGWGELFF. The CDR3 coding sequence is TGTGCCTGGAGTGAAGCGGGGGGCTGGGGGGAGCTGTTTTTT.

V gene TRBV2 combines with J gene TRBJ2-6; D remains unclear. The V end lost 6 bases, the J end lost 2 bases, and 5 bases lay between the germline ends. CDR3 length equals 13 residues. Germline lookup yields CDR1 SNHLY and CDR2 FYNNEI. CDR3 region: CASSGPGANVLTF. CDR3 coding DNA: TGTGCCAGCAGCGGGCCTGGGGCCAACGTCCTGACTTTC.

This chain links TRBV2 with TRBJ2-5; possible D gene TRBD1, 6 bases. Trimming removed 6 bases at V and 5 bases at J, with 10 bases between. Germline-derived CDR1 and CDR2 are SNHLY and FYNNEI. This CDR3 region has 12 residues. For the CDR3, the DNA is TGTGCCAGCAGGGACAGAGGGGAGACCCAGTACTTC. Amino acids: CASRDRGETQYF. Complete variable domain (other parts from reference TRBV2 and TRBJ2-5): EPEVTQTPSHQVTQMGQEVILRCVPISNHLYFYWYRQILGQKVEFLVSFYNNEISEKSEIFDDQFSVERPDGSNFTLKIRSTKLEDSAMYFCASRDRGETQYFGPGTRLLVL.

The chain is built from TRBV6-4 and TRBJ2-5; D remains ambiguous. The V gene's germline CDR1 is MRHNA and CDR2 SNTAGT. This CDR3 is built from 18 residues. V gave up 0 bases and J gave up 5 bases, with 22 bases separating them. The CDR3 DNA reads as TGTGCCAGCAGTGACTCGAAATATCGTACTGGGGATATGGAGACCCAGTACTTC. Translating it yields CASSDSKYRTGDMETQYF.

J is TRBJ2-1 and V is TRBV9, with 14 nucleotides matching TRBD2. V was pared by 0 bases and J by 7 bases, with 9 bases of the junction left unmatched. The CDR3 consists of 18 residues. Germline CDR1 reads SGDLS; CDR2 reads YYNGEE. CDR3 loop: CASSVATMGLAGDNEQFF. CDR3 nucleotide sequence: TGTGCCAGCAGCGTAGCTACCATGGGACTAGCGGGGGATAATGAGCAGTTCTTC. The complete variable domain, with remaining parts taken from reference TRBV9 and TRBJ2-1, reads DSGVTQTPKHLITATGQRVTLRCSPRSGDLSVYWYQQSLDQGLQFLIQYYNGEERAKGNILERFSAQQFPDLHSELNLSSLELGDSALYFCASSVATMGLAGDNEQFFGPGTRLTVL.

This clone appeared a few times. The rearrangement uses TRBV5-6 and TRBJ1-1; 9 nucleotides match TRBD1. Unmatched junction bases numbered 5, after V lost 3 bases and J lost 5 bases. CDR3 length: 14 amino acids. CDR1 is SGHDT and CDR2 is YYEEEE in the germline V gene. Written as DNA, the CDR3 is TGTGCCAGCAGCTGGGGACAGGGCTGGACTGAAGCTTTCTTT. Its translation is CASSWGQGWTEAFF.